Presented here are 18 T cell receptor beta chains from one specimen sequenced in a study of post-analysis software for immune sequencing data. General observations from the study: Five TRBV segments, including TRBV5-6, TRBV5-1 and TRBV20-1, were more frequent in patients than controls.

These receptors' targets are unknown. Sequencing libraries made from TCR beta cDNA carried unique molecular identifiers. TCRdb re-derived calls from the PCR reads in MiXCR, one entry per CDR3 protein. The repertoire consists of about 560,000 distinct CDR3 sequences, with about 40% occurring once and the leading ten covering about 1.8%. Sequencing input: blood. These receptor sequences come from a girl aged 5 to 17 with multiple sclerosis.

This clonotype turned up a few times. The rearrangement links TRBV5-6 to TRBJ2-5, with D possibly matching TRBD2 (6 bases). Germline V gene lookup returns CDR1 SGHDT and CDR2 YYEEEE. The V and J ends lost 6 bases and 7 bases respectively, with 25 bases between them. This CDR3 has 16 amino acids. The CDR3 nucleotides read TGTGCCAGCAACACTATTCGCGGGGCACAATATGGGACCCAGTACTTC. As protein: CASNTIRGAQYGTQYF.

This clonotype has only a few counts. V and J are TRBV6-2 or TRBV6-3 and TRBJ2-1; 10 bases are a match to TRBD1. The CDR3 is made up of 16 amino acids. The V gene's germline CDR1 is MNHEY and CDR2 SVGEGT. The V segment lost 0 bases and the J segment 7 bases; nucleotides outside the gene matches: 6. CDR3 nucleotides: TGTGCCAGCAGTTACTCGGCGGACAGGGGGGCGAATGAGCAGTTCTTC. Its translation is CASSYSADRGANEQFF.

CDR3: CSARKLAGEDTQYF. The CDR3 DNA reads as TGCAGTGCTAGAAAACTAGCGGGAGAAGATACGCAGTATTTT. J is TRBJ2-3 and V is TRBV20-1; 11 positions agree with TRBD2. V lost 2 bases to trimming and J lost 5 bases; unmatched junction nucleotides: 3. The germline V gene has CDR1 DFQATT and CDR2 SNEGSKA (reference sequence). The CDR3 runs 14 residues.

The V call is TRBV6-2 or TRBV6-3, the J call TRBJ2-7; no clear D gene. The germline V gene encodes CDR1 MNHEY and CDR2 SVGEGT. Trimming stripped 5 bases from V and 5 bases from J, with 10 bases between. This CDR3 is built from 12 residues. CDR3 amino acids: CASSRWVNEQYF. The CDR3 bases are TGTGCCAGCAGTCGGTGGGTGAACGAGCAGTACTTC.

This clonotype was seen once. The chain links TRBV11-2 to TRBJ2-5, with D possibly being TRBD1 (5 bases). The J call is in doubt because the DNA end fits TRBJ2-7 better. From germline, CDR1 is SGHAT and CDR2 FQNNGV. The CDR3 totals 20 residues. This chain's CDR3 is CASSRNMNSKGNGRVYEQYF. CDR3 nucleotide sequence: TGTGCCAGCAGCCGTAACATGAATTCAAAGGGGAATGGTAGGGTCTACGAGCAGTACTTC.

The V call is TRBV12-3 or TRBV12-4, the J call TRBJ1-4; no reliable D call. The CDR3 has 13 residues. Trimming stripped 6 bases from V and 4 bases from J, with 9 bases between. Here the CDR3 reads CASRRPNNEKLFF. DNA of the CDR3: TGTGCCAGCAGAAGGCCGAATAATGAAAAACTGTTTTTT.

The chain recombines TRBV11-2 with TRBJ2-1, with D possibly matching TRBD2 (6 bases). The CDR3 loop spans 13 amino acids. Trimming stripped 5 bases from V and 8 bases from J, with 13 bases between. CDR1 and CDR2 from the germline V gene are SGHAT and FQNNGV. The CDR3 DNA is TGTGCCAGCAGCGGCGGTTGGGGGGATGAGCAGTTCTTC. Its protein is CASSGGWGDEQFF.

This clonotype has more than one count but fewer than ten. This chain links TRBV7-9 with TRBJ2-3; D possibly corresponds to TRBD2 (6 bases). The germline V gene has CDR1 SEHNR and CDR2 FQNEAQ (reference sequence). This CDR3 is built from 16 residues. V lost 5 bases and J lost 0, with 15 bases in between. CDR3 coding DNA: TGTGCCAGCAGCCTGCGTCGGGGGACTAGCACAGATACGCAGTATTTT. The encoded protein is CASSLRRGTSTDTQYF.

The CDR3 nucleotides read TGTGCCAGCGGACTAAATGAAAAACTGTTTTTT. Translated: CASGLNEKLFF. This chain joins TRBV28 and TRBJ1-4; no definite D call. Looked up from germline, CDR1 is MDHEN and CDR2 is SYDVKM. The length of the CDR3 is 11 residues. The germline V and J ends were trimmed by 8 bases and 5 bases, with 6 bases remaining between them.

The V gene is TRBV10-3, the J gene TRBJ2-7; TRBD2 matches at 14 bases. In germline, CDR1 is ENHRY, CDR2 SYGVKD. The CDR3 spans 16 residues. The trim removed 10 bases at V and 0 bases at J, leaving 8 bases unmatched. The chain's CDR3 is CATSGTSGGLSYEQYF. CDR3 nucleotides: TGTGCCACCTCCGGGACTAGCGGGGGACTCTCCTACGAGCAGTACTTC.

The CDR3: CAISEREGTNEQFF. CDR3 nucleotide sequence: TGTGCCATCAGTGAGCGGGAGGGAACGAATGAGCAGTTCTTC. This sequence joins TRBV10-3 and TRBJ2-1, with TRBD2 identical over 8 bases. Germline CDR1 and CDR2: ENHRY and SYGVKD. V lost 2 bases, J lost 7 bases, and 4 bases stayed unmatched. There are 14 residues in the CDR3.

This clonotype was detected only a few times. This chain's CDR3 is CSVGVPGELNTEAFF. The CDR3, as DNA: TGCAGCGTTGGTGTCCCAGGAGAACTGAACACTGAAGCTTTCTTT. This chain uses TRBV29-1 with TRBJ1-1, with D hard to call. The CDR3 spans 15 residues. Trimming shortened V by 4 bases and J by 0 bases, and 15 bases separated the two germline ends. In germline, CDR1 is SQVTM, CDR2 ANQGSEA.

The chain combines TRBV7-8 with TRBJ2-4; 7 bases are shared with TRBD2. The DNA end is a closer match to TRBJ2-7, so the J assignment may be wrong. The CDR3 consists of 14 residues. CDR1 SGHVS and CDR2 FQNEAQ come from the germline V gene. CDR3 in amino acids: CASTAAGVIYEQYF. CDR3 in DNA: TGTGCCAGCACCGCGGCGGGAGTTATTTACGAGCAGTACTTC.

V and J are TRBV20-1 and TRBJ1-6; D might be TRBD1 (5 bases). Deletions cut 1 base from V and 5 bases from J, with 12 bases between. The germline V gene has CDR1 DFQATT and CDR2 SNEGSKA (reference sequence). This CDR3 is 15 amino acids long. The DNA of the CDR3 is TGCAGTGCTAGAGTTGGGGGTCAGAATAATTCACCCCTCCACTTT. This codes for CSARVGGQNNSPLHF.

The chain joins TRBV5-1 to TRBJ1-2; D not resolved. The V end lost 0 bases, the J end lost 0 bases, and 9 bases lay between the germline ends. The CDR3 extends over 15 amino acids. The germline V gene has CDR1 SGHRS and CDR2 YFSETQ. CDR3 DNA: TGCGCCAGCAGCTTGGAACCAGACACTAACTATGGCTACACCTTC. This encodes CASSLEPDTNYGYTF.

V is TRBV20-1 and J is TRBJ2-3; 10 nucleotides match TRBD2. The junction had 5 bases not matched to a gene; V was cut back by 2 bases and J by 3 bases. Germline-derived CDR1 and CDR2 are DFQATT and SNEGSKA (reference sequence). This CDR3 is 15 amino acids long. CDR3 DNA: TGCAGTGCTAGAAAGACTAGCGGGCCAACAGATACGCAGTATTTT. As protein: CSARKTSGPTDTQYF.

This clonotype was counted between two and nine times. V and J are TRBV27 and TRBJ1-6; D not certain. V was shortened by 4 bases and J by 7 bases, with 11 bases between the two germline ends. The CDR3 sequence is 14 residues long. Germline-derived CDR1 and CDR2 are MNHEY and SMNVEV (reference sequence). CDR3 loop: CASSSLQINSPLHF. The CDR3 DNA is TGTGCCAGCAGTTCTCTACAGATAAATTCACCCCTCCACTTT.

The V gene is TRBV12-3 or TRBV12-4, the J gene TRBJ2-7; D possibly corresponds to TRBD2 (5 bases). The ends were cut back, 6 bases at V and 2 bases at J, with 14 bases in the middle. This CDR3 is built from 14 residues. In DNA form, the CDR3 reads TGTGCCAGCAGCGGGATTAAGGGTGCCTACGAGCAGTACTTC. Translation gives CASSGIKGAYEQYF.